These 9 T cell receptor beta chains were sequenced from one sample in a study of cytomegalovirus exposure and HLA in healthy donors. This PCR relied on a set of 60 Vbeta primers and 13 Jbeta primers. Profiled with immunoSEQ multiplex PCR; TCRdb holds only in-frame clones, not every one. The sample holds roughly 130,000 clones; roughly three quarters are singletons and the top ten take less than 2%. Material: PBMCs. These receptors were collected from a woman aged 40 to 50 in good health and CMV-seronegative.

This clone showed up just once. The V and J genes are TRBV29-1 and TRBJ2-2, with D possibly TRBD2 on 6 matching bases. The CDR3 consists of 14 residues. Germline CDR1 SQVTM, CDR2 ANQGSEA. The germline V and J ends were trimmed by 4 bases and 4 bases, with 13 bases remaining between them. CDR3 protein: CSVGSGAGTGELFF. The CDR3 coding sequence is TGCAGCGTTGGGTCGGGAGCGGGCACCGGGGAGCTGTTTTTT.

This chain joins TRBV15 and TRBJ2-5; TRBD1 matches at 7 bases. V trimming: 4 bases; J trimming: 2 bases; junction bases outside the gene matches: 4. CDR3 length equals 14 residues. The germline V gene has CDR1 LNHNV and CDR2 YYDKDF (reference sequence). CDR3 region: CATSKGQAQETQYF. DNA of the CDR3: TGTGCCACCAGCAAAGGACAGGCTCAAGAGACCCAGTACTTC.

The chain couples TRBV21-1 to TRBJ2-5; TRBD2, the table's D call, was not compared with the DNA. TRBV21-1 is a pseudogene locus. The CDR3 is 16 residues long. The CDR3 nucleotides read TGTGCCAGCAGCAAAGGCACTAGCGGGGGTGGGAAGACCCAGTACTTC. It is translated as CASSKGTSGGGKTQYF.

The V call is TRBV28, the J call TRBJ2-5; tentative D call: TRBD2 (5 bases). Germline CDR1 and CDR2: MDHEN and SYDVKM. The CDR3 contains 14 residues. The V end was cut by 11 bases, the J end by 1 base, with 17 bases between. CDR3: CAGASTPSQETQYF. Written as DNA, the CDR3 is TGTGCCGGAGCTAGCACCCCTAGCCAAGAGACCCAGTACTTC.

This clone came up a few times. The chain combines TRBV28 with TRBJ2-1, with 8 nucleotides matching TRBD1. Unmatched junction bases numbered 3, after V lost 5 bases and J lost 0 bases. CDR1 and CDR2 (germline): MDHEN, SYDVKM. The CDR3 is 15 amino acids. The CDR3 sequence: CASSPGGASYNEQFF. The CDR3 DNA sequence: TGTGCCAGCAGTCCAGGGGGCGCCTCCTACAATGAGCAGTTCTTC. Filled out from reference TRBV28 and TRBJ2-1, the complete variable domain reads DVKVTQSSRYLVKRTGEKVFLECVQDMDHENMFWYRQDPGLGLRLIYFSYDVKMKEKGDIPEGYSVSREKKERFSLILESASTNQTSMYLCASSPGGASYNEQFFGPGTRLTVL.

This chain joins TRBV7-8 and TRBJ2-3; 11 nucleotides align to TRBD2. CDR1 and CDR2 from the germline V gene are SGHVS and FQNEAQ. The CDR3 covers 16 residues. J lost 2 bases, V lost 5 bases, and 6 bases had no gene match. CDR3 amino acids: CASSQGTSGVTDTQYF. The CDR3 DNA reads TGTGCCAGCAGCCAAGGGACTAGCGGTGTCACAGATACGCAGTATTTT.

The J gene is TRBJ2-3, the V gene TRBV7-9; 10 bases align to TRBD2. CDR1 SEHNR and CDR2 FQNEAQ come from the germline V gene (reference sequence). The CDR3 covers 19 residues. With 3 bases clipped from V and 0 bases from J, the junction kept 12 bases outside the gene matches. As DNA, the CDR3 is TGTGCCAGCAGCTTCGGGGCTAGCGGGGGCCGCAAGAGCACAGATACGCAGTATTTT. Encoded protein: CASSFGASGGRKSTDTQYF. Full variable domain (missing parts from reference TRBV7-9 and TRBJ2-3): DTGVSQNPRHKITKRGQNVTFRCDPISEHNRLYWYRQTLGQGPEFLTYFQNEAQLEKSRLLSDRFSAERPKGSFSTLEIQRTEQGDSAMYLCASSFGASGGRKSTDTQYFGPGTRLTVL.

In regard to this clone: The junction departs from germline at one end; a sequencing error may be responsible. In the same sample, other DNA sequences code for this CDR3. This chain links TRBV25-1 with TRBJ1-3; a possible D gene is TRBD1 (6 bases). The germline V gene encodes CDR1 MGHDK and CDR2 SYGVNS. The CDR3 has 11 residues. The CDR3 DNA is TGCGCCAGCAGTGAAACAGGGAACATATATTTT. Translating gives CASSETGNIYF.

This clone was detected a few times. V gene TRBV5-4 combines with J gene TRBJ1-4, with a weak D call TRBD1 (6 bases). The CDR3 is made up of 15 amino acids. Germline values: CDR1 SGHNT, CDR2 YYREEE (reference sequence). V gave up 0 bases and J gave up 5 bases, with 11 bases separating them. DNA for the CDR3: TGTGCCAGCAGCTTGGCGGGGGGCAAGAATGAAAAACTGTTTTTT. It specifies CASSLAGGKNEKLFF. Full variable domain (rest looked up from reference TRBV5-4 and TRBJ1-4): ETGVTQSPTHLIKTRGQQVTLRCSSQSGHNTVSWYQQALGQGPQFIFQYYREEENGRGNFPPRFSGLQFPNYSSELNVNALELDDSALYLCASSLAGGKNEKLFFGSGTQLSVL.